These 20 T cell receptor beta chains were all obtained from the same sample, sequenced in a study of CD8+ T cells in alopecia areata. Extraction and reverse transcription of RNA yielded cDNA as the sequencing template. Sequenced by immunoSEQ multiplex PCR; TCRdb stores in-frame clones only, minus some. The profile shows roughly 120,000 clones, around two fifths of them singletons. Material: CD4+ T cells sorted from blood. The receptors here all came from a human donor with alopecia areata.

The V and J genes are TRBV23-1 and TRBJ2-7; 9 bases are shared with TRBD1. TRBV23-1 is placed among ORFs of uncertain function. The CDR3 length is 14 residues. V was pared by 7 bases and J by 7 bases, with 11 bases of the junction left unmatched. The CDR3 coding sequence is TGCGCCAGCACCCCGGGACAGGGTCCTCAGGAGCAGTACTTC. Protein: CASTPGQGPQEQYF.

The chain joins TRBV7-3 to TRBJ2-1; no clear D. This CDR3 spans 15 amino acids. V lost 5 bases to trimming and J lost 0 bases, with 11 bases between them. CDR1 SGHTA and CDR2 FQGTGA come from the germline V gene. The CDR3 nucleotides are TGTGCCAGCAGCCCTTTGATGAGCTCCTACAATGAGCAGTTCTTC. This sequence encodes CASSPLMSSYNEQFF.

This clone was found a few times. The rearrangement uses TRBV29-1 and TRBJ1-2, with 7 positions matching TRBD1. The CDR3 runs 14 residues. V lost 6 bases and J lost 0; bases outside the gene matches: 7. Looked up from germline, CDR1 is SQVTM and CDR2 is ANQGSEA. CDR3 sequence: CSVDRDRANYGYTF. CDR3 DNA sequence: TGCAGCGTGGACCGGGACAGAGCTAACTATGGCTACACCTTC.

The rearrangement uses TRBV2 and TRBJ2-4; tentative D call: TRBD1 (6 bases). Germline assignment: CDR1 SNHLY and CDR2 FYNNEI. CDR3 length: 16 amino acids. V shed 4 bases and J shed 0 bases, with 13 bases lying between them. This CDR3 reads CASSAQGILAKNIQYF. The DNA of the CDR3 is TGTGCCAGCAGTGCTCAGGGGATACTAGCCAAAAACATTCAGTACTTC.

The chain uses TRBV7-8 and TRBJ2-7; possibly TRBD1 or TRBD2 for D (5 bases each). Trimming took 6 bases from V and 6 from J, leaving 18 bases between them. Germline V gene sequence: CDR1 SGHVS, CDR2 FQNEAQ. This CDR3 region has 14 residues. Here the CDR3 reads CASSPEGSVGEQYF. The CDR3 DNA sequence: TGTGCCAGCAGTCCAGAGGGGAGCGTGGGCGAGCAGTACTTC. Together with reference TRBV7-8 and TRBJ2-7, the CDR3 gives the full variable domain: GAGVSQSPRYKVAKRGQDVALRCDPISGHVSLFWYQQALGQGPEFLTYFQNEAQLDKSGLPSDRFFAERPEGSVSTLKIQRTQQEDSAVYLCASSPEGSVGEQYFGPGTRLTVT.

The chain has TRBV30 and TRBJ2-2; no firm D call. The V gene lost 0 bases and the J gene lost 5 bases, with 16 bases spanning the gap. CDR1 and CDR2 (germline): GTSNPN, SVGIG (reference sequence). This CDR3 region has 16 residues. CDR3 coding DNA: TGTGCCTGGAGTGTACAAGAGGCCCCTGGAACCGGGGAGCTGTTTTTT. Translation: CAWSVQEAPGTGELFF. The full variable domain, in which reference TRBV30 and TRBJ2-2 provide the parts outside the CDR3, is SQTIHQWPATLVQPVGSPLSLECTVEGTSNPNLYWYRQAAGRGLQLLFYSVGIGQISSEVPQNLSASRPQDRQFILSSKKLLLSDSGFYLCAWSVQEAPGTGELFFGEGSRLTVL.

This clone was counted only a few times. The chain is built from TRBV7-3 and TRBJ2-1, with D perhaps TRBD2 (5 bases). CDR1 SGHTA and CDR2 FQGTGA come from the germline V gene. V lost 5 bases and J 7 bases, leaving 9 bases between the germline ends. This CDR3 comprises 12 residues. The CDR3 DNA follows: TGTGCCAGCAGCCCAGGAGGAAATGAGCAGTTCTTC. Its translation is CASSPGGNEQFF.

The rearrangement uses TRBV28 and TRBJ2-6; maybe TRBD2 (5 bases). With 6 bases removed from V and 2 bases from J, the gap between germline ends came to 14 bases. This CDR3 spans 16 amino acids. Per germline, CDR1 MDHEN and CDR2 SYDVKM. The CDR3 DNA follows: TGTGCCAGCAGGGAGGCCTCCGAGGCTGGGGCCAACGTCCTGACTTTC. This encodes CASREASEAGANVLTF. Full variable domain (remainder filled in from reference TRBV28 and TRBJ2-6): DVKVTQSSRYLVKRTGEKVFLECVQDMDHENMFWYRQDPGLGLRLIYFSYDVKMKEKGDIPEGYSVSREKKERFSLILESASTNQTSMYLCASREASEAGANVLTFGAGSRLTVL.

This sequence joins TRBV30 and TRBJ2-1; TRBD2 is a possible D gene (5 bases). The CDR3 spans 13 residues. In germline, CDR1 is GTSNPN, CDR2 SVGIG (reference sequence). With 4 bases removed from V and 7 bases from J, the gap between germline ends came to 14 bases. DNA for the CDR3: TGTGCCTGGAATAGAGGGCTGGGAAATGAGCAGTTCTTC. Protein sequence: CAWNRGLGNEQFF.

The rearrangement joins TRBV5-1 to TRBJ1-1; D call uncertain. Germline CDR1 reads SGHRS; CDR2 reads YFSETQ. CDR3 length: 12 amino acids. V dropped 4 bases and J dropped 4 bases, with 8 bases sitting between them. The CDR3 is CASSHTSTEAFF. The DNA for the CDR3 is TGCGCCAGCAGCCACACGAGCACTGAAGCTTTCTTT.

This clone occurred a few times. The chain links TRBV5-1 to TRBJ2-5; 9 bases line up with TRBD2. CDR1 is SGHRS and CDR2 is YFSETQ in the germline V gene. The CDR3 is 17 residues long. Unmatched junction bases numbered 15, after V lost 5 bases and J lost 4 bases. This CDR3 reads CASSTSGGSRSRETQYF. CDR3 DNA: TGCGCCAGCAGTACGAGCGGGGGGAGCCGGTCACGAGAGACCCAGTACTTC.

This rearrangement joins TRBV7-2 to TRBJ2-1, with 8 bases fitting TRBD2. The CDR3 consists of 14 residues. The germline CDR1 and CDR2 sequences are SGHTA and FQGNSA. Losses at the gene ends were 6 bases for V and 5 bases for J; bases not matched to a gene: 6. The CDR3 here is CASRNAGGHNEQFF. The CDR3 nucleotides are TGTGCCAGCAGGAATGCGGGGGGACACAATGAGCAGTTCTTC.

The rearrangement joins TRBV29-1 to TRBJ2-7; TRBD1 agrees at 11 bases. The CDR3 runs 14 residues. J lost 2 bases, V lost 8 bases, and 8 bases had no gene match. Germline loops: CDR1 SQVTM, CDR2 ANQGSEA. The DNA of the CDR3 is TGCAGCACCGGCGGGGGACAGGGGGCCTACGAGCAGTACTTC. Encoded protein: CSTGGGQGAYEQYF.

CDR3 loop: CASRRTSGDEQFF. DNA for the CDR3: TGTGCCAGCAGGCGGACTAGCGGGGATGAGCAGTTCTTC. V usage is TRBV27 and J usage is TRBJ2-1; 12 nucleotides line up with TRBD2. The V segment lost 6 bases and the J segment 8 bases; nucleotides outside the gene matches: 2. The CDR3 has 13 amino acids. The germline CDR1 and CDR2 sequences are MNHEY and SMNVEV (reference sequence).

The chain uses TRBV28 and TRBJ2-7; D possibly corresponds to TRBD2 (5 bases). V was trimmed by 7 bases and J by 3 bases, leaving 13 bases between them. Germline loops: CDR1 MDHEN, CDR2 SYDVKM. This CDR3 spans 13 amino acids. The CDR3 reads CASTSGINYEQYF. CDR3 in DNA: TGTGCCAGCACTTCCGGGATAAACTACGAGCAGTACTTC.

Only a few counts were recorded for this clone. The gene calls are TRBV7-2 and TRBJ1-3, with D maybe TRBD1 (5 bases). Trimming removed 6 bases at V and 5 bases at J, with 20 bases between. This CDR3 spans 16 amino acids. Germline loops: CDR1 SGHTA, CDR2 FQGNSA. The CDR3 sequence: CASSSTPGPSRNTIYF. The CDR3 bases are TGTGCCAGCAGTTCAACTCCGGGACCGAGTCGAAACACCATATATTTT.

In its sample, this clone was seen a few times. The chain carries TRBV29-1 and TRBJ1-2, with TRBD1 matching over 7 bases. The V and J ends lost 7 bases and 1 base, in that order; junction bases with no gene match: 9. This CDR3 contains 14 residues. Germline-derived CDR1 and CDR2 are SQVTM and ANQGSEA. This CDR3 reads CSAEDRHLNYGYTF. CDR3 in DNA: TGCAGCGCCGAGGACAGGCACCTTAACTATGGCTACACCTTC.

This clone has just a few counts. V and J are TRBV28 and TRBJ2-7, with D possibly being TRBD1 (6 bases). Germline V gives CDR1 MDHEN, CDR2 SYDVKM. The CDR3 runs to 14 residues. Trimming took 5 bases from V and 6 from J, leaving 17 bases between them. The CDR3 is CASSTRRQVGEQYF. The CDR3 DNA follows: TGTGCCAGCAGTACCCGTCGACAGGTGGGCGAGCAGTACTTC.

Details on this clone: Additional DNA sequences in this sample encode the identical CDR3. The chain employs TRBV29-1 and TRBJ2-7; no definite D call. V dropped 4 bases and J dropped 2 bases, with 3 bases sitting between them. CDR1 and CDR2 from the germline V gene are SQVTM and ANQGSEA. This CDR3 comprises 10 residues. The CDR3 spells CSVGTYEQYF. CDR3 nucleotides: TGCAGCGTTGGGACCTACGAGCAGTACTTC.

Details on this clone: Sequence at one end of the junction differs from germline and may be a read error. The V call is TRBV4-3, the J call TRBJ1-3; D is undetermined. Germline lookup yields CDR1 LGHNA and CDR2 YSLEER. The CDR3 spans 15 residues. CDR3 protein: CASSQGKGSGNTIYF. The DNA for the CDR3 is TGCGCCAGCAGTCAAGGAAAGGGCTCTGGAAACACCATATATTTT.